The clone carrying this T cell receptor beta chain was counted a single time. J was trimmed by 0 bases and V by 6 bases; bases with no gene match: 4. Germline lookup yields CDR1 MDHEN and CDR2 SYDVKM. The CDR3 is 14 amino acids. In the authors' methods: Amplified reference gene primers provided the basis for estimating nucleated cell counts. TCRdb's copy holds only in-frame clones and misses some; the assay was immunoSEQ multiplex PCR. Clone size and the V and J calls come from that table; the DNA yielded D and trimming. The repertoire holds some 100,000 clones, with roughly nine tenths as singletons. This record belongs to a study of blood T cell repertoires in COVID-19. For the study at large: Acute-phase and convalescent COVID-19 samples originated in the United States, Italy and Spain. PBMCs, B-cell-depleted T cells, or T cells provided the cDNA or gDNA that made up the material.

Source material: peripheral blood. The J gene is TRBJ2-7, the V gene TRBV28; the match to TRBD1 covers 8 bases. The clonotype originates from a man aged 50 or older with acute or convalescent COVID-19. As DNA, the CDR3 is TGTGCCAGCAGGTCAGGGGGCCCCTCCTACGAGCAGTACTTC. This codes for CASRSGGPSYEQYF.